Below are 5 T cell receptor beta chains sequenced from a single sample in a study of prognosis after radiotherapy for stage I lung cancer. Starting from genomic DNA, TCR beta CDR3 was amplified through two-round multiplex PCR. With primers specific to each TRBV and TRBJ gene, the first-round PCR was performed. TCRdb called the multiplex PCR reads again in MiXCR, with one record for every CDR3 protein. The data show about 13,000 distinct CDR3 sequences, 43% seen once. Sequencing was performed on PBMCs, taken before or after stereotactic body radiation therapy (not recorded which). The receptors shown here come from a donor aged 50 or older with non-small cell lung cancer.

The chain's CDR3 is CASRRPGTGTYEQYF. DNA of the CDR3: TGTGCCAGCAGACGACCAGGGACAGGGACCTACGAGCAGTACTTC. V and J are TRBV6-1 and TRBJ2-7; 9 bases match TRBD1. Trimming took 6 bases from V and 2 from J; bases not matched to a gene: 8. Germline V gene data show CDR1 as MNHNS and CDR2 as SASEGT. This CDR3 spans 15 amino acids.

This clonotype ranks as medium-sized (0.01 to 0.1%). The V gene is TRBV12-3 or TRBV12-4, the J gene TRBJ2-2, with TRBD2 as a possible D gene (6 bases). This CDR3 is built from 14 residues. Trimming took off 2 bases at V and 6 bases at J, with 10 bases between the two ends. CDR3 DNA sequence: TGTGCCAGCAGTTTATGGACTACTGCCGGGGAGCTGTTTTTT. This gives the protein CASSLWTTAGELFF.

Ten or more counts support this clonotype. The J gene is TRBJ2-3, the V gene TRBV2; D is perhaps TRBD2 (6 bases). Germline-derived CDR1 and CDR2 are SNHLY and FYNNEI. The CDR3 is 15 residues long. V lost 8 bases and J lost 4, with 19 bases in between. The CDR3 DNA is TGTGCCAGCTCCCCCGTGGGGGGAGAGGCAGATACGCAGTATTTT. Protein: CASSPVGGEADTQYF.

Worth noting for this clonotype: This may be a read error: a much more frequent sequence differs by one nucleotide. The CDR3 DNA sequence: TGCGGTGCTAGACAGGGGGCAGGGCCCCAGCATTTT. It encodes CGARQGAGPQHF. The rearrangement uses TRBV20-1 and TRBJ1-5; 10 bases are a match to TRBD1. Per germline, CDR1 DFQATT and CDR2 SNEGSKA (reference sequence). The CDR3 length is 12 residues.

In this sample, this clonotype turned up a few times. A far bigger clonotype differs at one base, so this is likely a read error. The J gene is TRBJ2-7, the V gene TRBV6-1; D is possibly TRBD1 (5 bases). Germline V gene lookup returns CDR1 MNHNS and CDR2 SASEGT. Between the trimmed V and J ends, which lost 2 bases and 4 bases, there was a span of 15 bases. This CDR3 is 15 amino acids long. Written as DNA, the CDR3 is TGTGCCAGCAGTGAATCGGACATCCCAGGTTACGAGCAGTACTTC. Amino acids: CASSESDIPGYEQYF.